The clone carrying this T cell receptor beta chain was seen only once. Antigen unknown. Second doses at about 4 or about 12 weeks were pooled. Method: immunoSEQ multiplex PCR; TCRdb's copy keeps in-frame clones and lacks some. The sample lists about 120,000 clones; about nine tenths were seen once. V shed 7 bases and J 7 bases; nucleotides not matched to a gene: 15. The CDR3 contains 15 residues. In germline, CDR1 is MDHEN, CDR2 SYDVKM. These data come from a study of T cell responses to AZD1222 COVID-19 vaccine. The study's findings and limits: Repertoires in all cases were sampled only once the peak T cell response had passed. Donors, mostly white British, included more females; clonal diversity was possibly underestimated. Baseline seropositivity occurred in only 5 to 7 AZD1222 recipients.

The sample consisted of peripheral blood, taken 28 days after the second AZD1222 dose. V is TRBV28 and J is TRBJ2-7; 8 bases agree with TRBD1. The receptor's source is an adult who received the AZD1222 COVID-19 vaccine. CDR3 sequence: CASTQSTQGAREQYF. CDR3 DNA: TGTGCCAGCACCCAATCGACTCAGGGGGCGCGGGAGCAGTACTTC.